This is a list of T cell receptor beta chains from one sample in a study of CD8 T cells in Susac syndrome. TCRdb reprocessed the immunoSEQ multiplex PCR reads with MiXCR, giving one entry per CDR3 protein. In the table there are about 190,000 distinct CDR3 sequences, roughly 95% of which are singletons. Specimen: CD4+ T cells from PBMCs. All receptors come from a human donor with Susac syndrome. CDR3s include the opening cysteine and the closing phenylalanine or tryptophan. D genes are given only for firm matches. Expanded clones are given a class, and other clones once, few, many or no size at all.

size	V	D	J	DNA	CDR3
NA	TRBV7-8	NA	TRBJ2-1	TGTGCCAGCAGCTTAGACCATAGTAATGAGCAGTTCTTC	CASSLDHSNEQFF
NA	TRBV14	NA	TRBJ1-4	TGTGCCAGCAGCCCCTACCACCTTGCAGCTAATGAAAAACTGTTTTTT	CASSPYHLAANEKLFF
NA	TRBV15	NA	TRBJ2-7	TGTGCCACCAGCAGAGTTACAGGACCCGGGAGCTCCTACGAGCAGTACTTC	CATSRVTGPGSSYEQYF
NA	TRBV29-1	TRBD1	TRBJ1-3	TGCAGCGGTAGCAGGGGGTCTGGAAACACCATATATTTT	CSGSRGSGNTIYF
NA	TRBV6-2/TRBV6-3	NA	TRBJ2-1	TGTGCCAGCAGCTCCGGGACTGGGTACAATGAGCAGTTCTTC	CASSSGTGYNEQFF
NA	TRBV11-1	NA	TRBJ1-1	TGTGCCAGCAGCTTAGGCTACACGAGCACTGAAGCTTTCTTT	CASSLGYTSTEAFF
NA	TRBV7-5	NA	TRBJ2-5	NA	CISVPDICPTGLQETQYF
NA	TRBV7-9	NA	TRBJ2-5	TGTGCCAGCAGCCTACGCCGCCCGACTAGTACGGAGACCCAGTACTTC	CASSLRRPTSTETQYF
NA	TRBV7-2	NA	TRBJ2-7	TGTGCCAGCAGCTTAGTTGCAGCGTACGAGCAGTACTTC	CASSLVAAYEQYF
NA	TRBV4-2	TRBD1	TRBJ2-2	TGTGCCAGCAGCCAAGACTTAGGGACAGGGTTCGCCGGGGAGCTGTTTTTT	CASSQDLGTGFAGELFF
NA	TRBV28	NA	TRBJ2-3	TGTGCCAGCAGTTCCGGGACAACAGATACGCAGTATTTT	CASSSGTTDTQYF
NA	TRBV29-1	TRBD1	TRBJ2-7	TGCAGCGTTGGACAGGGGGCCTACGAGCAGTACTTC	CSVGQGAYEQYF
NA	TRBV7-3	NA	TRBJ2-6	TGTGCCAGCAGCTCCGTAATCTCTGGGGCCAACGTCCTGACTTTC	CASSSVISGANVLTF
NA	TRBV15	TRBD1	TRBJ2-2	TGTGCCACCAGCAGGTGGGACAGGGGGAACACCGGGGAGCTGTTTTTT	CATSRWDRGNTGELFF
NA	TRBV6-6	TRBD1	TRBJ1-2	TGTGCCAGCAGGGCACAGGGGACTCCCGGCTACACCTTC	CASRAQGTPGYTF
NA	TRBV7-9	NA	TRBJ1-2	TGTGCCAGCAGCTTAGGGGACGGGGGCTACACCTTC	CASSLGDGGYTF
NA	TRBV4-1	NA	TRBJ1-4	TGCGCCAGCAGCCAAGATCGGAGGAATGAAAAACTGTTTTTT	CASSQDRRNEKLFF
NA	TRBV7-9	TRBD1	TRBJ1-4	TGTGCCAGCAGCTCTGGGACAGCTGATCCTAATGAAAAACTGTTTTTT	CASSSGTADPNEKLFF
NA	TRBV24-1	NA	TRBJ2-1	TGTGCCACCCAGGGACGCCTGTACAATGAGCAGTTCTTC	CATQGRLYNEQFF
NA	TRBV29-1	NA	TRBJ2-3	TGCAGCGTTGCCGGGGGCACAGATACGCAGTATTTT	CSVAGGTDTQYF
NA	TRBV3-1	NA	TRBJ1-6	TGTGCCAGCAGCCAGGGTCGCGGGGAGGAACCCCTCCACTTT	CASSQGRGEEPLHF
once	TRBV20-1	NA	TRBJ1-6	TGCAGTGCTAGAGAGGTAGTGGGCAATTCACCCCTCCACTTT	CSAREVVGNSPLHF
NA	TRBV18	NA	TRBJ1-2	TGTGCCAGCTCACCACCGAGGGATTATGGCTACACCTTC	CASSPPRDYGYTF
once	TRBV5-1	NA	TRBJ1-6	TGCGCCAGCAGCTGGGGGGCCCAGGATTCACCCCTCCACTTT	CASSWGAQDSPLHF
NA	TRBV6-6	NA	TRBJ1-4	TGTGCCAGCGAGGGCCCTCCACTCGAAAAACTGTTTTTT	CASEGPPLEKLFF
NA	TRBV19	NA	TRBJ1-6	TGTGCCAGTAGTATAAGGGCGACAGGTCCTGGAAATTCACCCCTCCACTTT	CASSIRATGPGNSPLHF
once	TRBV7-6	TRBD1	TRBJ1-1	TGTGCCAGCAGCTCGAAGGGGACAGGTAACACTGAAGCTTTCTTT	CASSSKGTGNTEAFF
NA	TRBV27	TRBD2	TRBJ2-7	TGTGCCAGCAGCGCACAGCAGGGAGGGATCTACGAGCAGTACTTC	CASSAQQGGIYEQYF
NA	TRBV30	NA	TRBJ1-5	TGTGCCTGGAGTAACGAGGCTTCGGGACAGCCCCAGCATTTT	CAWSNEASGQPQHF
once	TRBV9	NA	TRBJ2-5	TGTGCCAGCAGCGTTTCTGGGGGGGGCGAAGAGACCCAGTACTTC	CASSVSGGGEETQYF
NA	TRBV15	NA	TRBJ1-2	TGTGCCACCAGCAGAGATCTCACAGGGTTCGGGTATGGCTACACCTTC	CATSRDLTGFGYGYTF
NA	TRBV6-5	TRBD1	TRBJ1-2	TGTGCCAGCAGTTACGACAGGGACCTCTATGGCTACACCTTC	CASSYDRDLYGYTF
once	TRBV3-1	NA	TRBJ2-7	TGTGCCAGCAGCCAGGAGCCCAACGAGCAGTACTTC	CASSQEPNEQYF
NA	TRBV11-3	NA	TRBJ2-2	TGTGCCAGCAGCCCCGGATACACCGGGGAGCTGTTTTTT	CASSPGYTGELFF
NA	TRBV7-3	TRBD2	TRBJ2-7	TGTGCCAGCAGCTCCCGGACTAGCTACGAGCAGTACTTC	CASSSRTSYEQYF
once	TRBV30	TRBD1	TRBJ1-2	TGTGCCTGGACAACAGGGGGCGGCTACACCTTC	CAWTTGGGYTF
once	TRBV3-1	NA	TRBJ2-5	TGTGCCAGCAGCCATGGGGGGGCGGAGACCCAGTACTTC	CASSHGGAETQYF